This TCR beta chain was profiled in a study of technical replicates of blood from a few donors. Produced via immunoSEQ multiplex PCR; TCRdb's table is partial and in-frame only. Of tens of thousands of clones listed, about 94% are singletons. The germline V gene encodes CDR1 SGHRS and CDR2 YFSETQ. V dropped 3 bases and J dropped 3; count of bases not matched to a gene: 13. CDR3 length equals 17 residues. The sequencing input was T cells isolated from PBMCs. The rearrangement uses TRBV5-1 and TRBJ2-7; TRBD1 matches at 9 bases. This sequence originates from a human donor in good health. DNA of the CDR3: TGCGCCAGCAGCTGGGACAGGGCGGCTTCTTCTAGCTACGAGCAGTACTTC. Its translation: CASSWDRAASSSYEQYF.